The rows below give T cell receptor beta chains drawn from one sample of a study of identical twins. MiXCR, applied by TCRdb to the 5' RACE reads, yields one record per CDR3 protein. The top ten hold about an eighth of the sample, which has hundreds of thousands of distinct CDR3 sequences, roughly 18% seen once. These data also formed part of another study, on T cells expressing NK-cell markers.

Material: PBMCs. These receptors all stem from a woman between 18 and 29 years old in good health. CDR3s include the opening cysteine and the closing phenylalanine or tryptophan. D genes are given only for firm matches. Clone size is stated in some rows and not others, as once, few, many or a class when expanded.

V gene	clone size	D gene	J gene	CDR3 protein	CDR3 DNA
TRBV7-9	few	TRBD2	TRBJ2-1	CASTPRTSENSEQFF	TGTGCCAGCACCCCGCGGACTAGCGAAAATTCTGAGCAGTTCTTC
TRBV5-1	NA	NA	TRBJ2-3	CASSFQGTPPSTQYF	TGCGCCAGCAGCTTCCAGGGGACCCCCCCCAGTACGCAGTATTTT
TRBV7-6	few	NA	TRBJ2-4	CASSEAVGLTTKNIQYF	TGTGCCAGCAGCGAGGCAGTGGGCCTAACCACCAAAAACATTCAGTACTTC
TRBV6-2/TRBV6-3	few	TRBD1	TRBJ2-2	CASSVLGTGNTGELFF	TGTGCCAGCAGCGTACTCGGGACAGGGAACACCGGGGAGCTGTTTTTT
TRBV5-1	NA	NA	TRBJ2-2	CASSLQRDTGELFF	TGCGCCAGCAGCTTGCAACGGGATACCGGGGAGCTGTTTTTT
TRBV9	few	NA	TRBJ2-3	CASSLLGRASTDTQYF	TGTGCCAGCAGCCTCCTCGGGAGAGCTAGCACAGATACGCAGTATTTT
TRBV29-1	NA	NA	TRBJ2-5	CSVRRQEVWRETQYF	TGCAGCGTGAGAAGACAGGAGGTCTGGAGGGAGACCCAGTACTTC
TRBV20-1	many	NA	TRBJ2-5	CSARGDREAKETQYF	TGCAGTGCTAGAGGCGACAGGGAGGCCAAAGAGACCCAGTACTTC
TRBV9	NA	TRBD2	TRBJ2-1	CASSVGMLAGRLYNEQFF	TGTGCCAGCAGCGTAGGAATGCTAGCGGGAAGACTATACAATGAGCAGTTCTTC
TRBV5-1	many	TRBD2	TRBJ2-1	CASSQRGPNNEQFF	TGCGCCAGCAGCCAGCGGGGGCCTAACAATGAGCAGTTCTTC
TRBV20-1	NA	NA	TRBJ1-1	CSARDNRAFF	TGCAGTGCTAGAGATAATCGGGCTTTCTTT
TRBV14	NA	NA	TRBJ2-7	CASSYVGFSYEQYF	TGTGCCAGCAGCTATGTTGGGTTCTCCTACGAGCAGTACTTC
TRBV20-1	NA	TRBD2	TRBJ2-1	CSARDWSSGRVKYNEQFF	TGCAGTGCTAGAGATTGGTCGAGCGGGAGGGTCAAATACAATGAGCAGTTCTTC
TRBV12-3/TRBV12-4	many	TRBD1	TRBJ1-1	CASSQRQGWTEAFF	TGTGCCAGCAGTCAGCGACAGGGTTGGACTGAAGCTTTCTTT